The 6 T cell receptor beta chains below all came from one sample that was sequenced in a study of blood T cell repertoires in COVID-19. Assay: immunoSEQ multiplex PCR; the TCRdb copy retains only in-frame clones and omits some. The sample yields some 200,000 clones, 84% seen once. Sequencing was carried out using peripheral blood. The receptors come from a woman in her 70s with COVID-19, enrolled during active disease.

This clone was counted once. The rearrangement uses TRBV2 and TRBJ2-5; tentative D call: TRBD1 (6 bases). Trimming took 5 bases from V and 1 from J, leaving 14 bases between them. The germline CDR1 and CDR2 sequences are SNHLY and FYNNEI. This CDR3 spans 15 amino acids. CDR3 sequence: CASSHRAIGQETQYF. CDR3 nucleotide sequence: TGTGCCAGCAGTCACAGGGCGATCGGCCAAGAGACCCAGTACTTC.

The J gene is TRBJ2-1, the V gene TRBV15; D is possibly TRBD1 (6 bases). With 0 bases removed from V and 6 bases from J, the gap between germline ends came to 12 bases. The CDR3 runs to 15 residues. Germline V gene data show CDR1 as LNHNV and CDR2 as YYDKDF (reference sequence). The CDR3 bases are TGTGCCACCAGCAGAGATCGGACAGCAGCCAATGAGCAGTTCTTC. This codes for CATSRDRTAANEQFF.

The chain is built from TRBV19 and TRBJ1-2, with TRBD1 identical over 11 bases. This CDR3 region has 14 residues. CDR1 is LNHDA and CDR2 is SQIVND in the germline V gene (reference sequence). Trimming took 5 bases from V and 6 from J; bases not matched to a gene: 5. The CDR3 sequence is CASSPGQGAHGYTF. Here the CDR3 DNA reads TGTGCCAGTAGTCCCGGACAGGGGGCGCATGGCTACACCTTC. The full variable domain, in which reference TRBV19 and TRBJ1-2 provide the parts outside the CDR3, is DGGITQSPKYLFRKEGQNVTLSCEQNLNHDAMYWYRQDPGQGLRLIYYSQIVNDFQKGDIAEGYSVSREKKESFPLTVTSAQKNPTAFYLCASSPGQGAHGYTFGSGTRLTVV.

V usage is TRBV11-3 and J usage is TRBJ2-3, with TRBD2 matching 11 bases. V lost 3 bases, J lost 1 base, and 0 bases stayed unmatched. This CDR3 has 15 residues. Germline V lookup: CDR1 SGHNT, CDR2 YENEEA. The CDR3 nucleotides read TGTGCCAGCAGCTTGACTAGCGGGGGCACAGATACGCAGTATTTT. This sequence encodes CASSLTSGGTDTQYF.

DNA for the CDR3: TGCGCCAGCAGCTTGCGGACAGGGACGAGCTCTGGAAACACCATATATTTT. This codes for CASSLRTGTSSGNTIYF. The V call is TRBV5-1, the J call TRBJ1-3; 8 nucleotides align to TRBD1. Germline loops: CDR1 SGHRS, CDR2 YFSETQ. The CDR3 totals 17 residues. V lost 1 base and J lost 0; bases outside the gene matches: 6.

The chain recombines TRBV28 with TRBJ1-2; 9 positions agree with TRBD1. This CDR3 spans 14 amino acids. The V segment lost 4 bases and the J segment 8 bases; nucleotides outside the gene matches: 8. CDR1 is MDHEN and CDR2 is SYDVKM in the germline V gene. CDR3 coding DNA: TGTGCCAGCAGTTCCCTACAGGGGGCAGGGGGCTACACCTTC. This sequence encodes CASSSLQGAGGYTF.